Shown below are 16 T cell receptor beta chains from a single sample sequenced in a study of T cell clones after liver transplantation. The protocol was immunoSEQ multiplex PCR, while the TCRdb copy is restricted to in-frame clones and leaves out a portion. The sample includes some 20,000 clones, more than 75% of them seen just once. Sample: CD8+ T cells from blood, taken less than 50 months after liver transplant. Source of these receptors: a human patient who received a liver transplant. These T cells may partly come from the graft donor.

This rearrangement joins TRBV4-3 to TRBJ1-3; D call uncertain. Germline-derived CDR1 and CDR2 are LGHNA and YSLEER. The CDR3 runs to 18 residues. Trimming removed 5 bases at V and 2 bases at J, with 22 bases between. The CDR3, as DNA: TGCGCCAGCAGCGGAGCCCCAACCCGGGCCAGGACTGGAAACACCATATATTTT. Its translation is CASSGAPTRARTGNTIYF.

The genes are TRBV4-3 and TRBJ1-1; no reliable D call. Germline V lookup: CDR1 LGHNA, CDR2 YSLEER. The V gene lost 3 bases and the J gene lost 2 bases, with 10 bases spanning the gap. There are 14 residues in the CDR3. The chain's CDR3 is CASSHSGSNTEAFF. For the CDR3, the DNA is TGCGCCAGCAGCCATTCAGGATCTAACACTGAAGCTTTCTTT.

J is TRBJ2-3 and V is TRBV7-9; D is unresolved. This CDR3 contains 15 residues. Trimming pared 5 bases from V and 0 bases from J, leaving 12 bases between. Germline assignment: CDR1 SEHNR and CDR2 FQNEAQ (reference sequence). The CDR3 here is CASSLRVGSTDTQYF. CDR3 nucleotide sequence: TGTGCCAGCAGCCTCCGGGTTGGAAGCACAGATACGCAGTATTTT.

The V gene is TRBV27, the J gene TRBJ2-7, with 8 nucleotides matching TRBD1. The germline V gene has CDR1 MNHEY and CDR2 SMNVEV (reference sequence). The CDR3 runs to 14 residues. Trimming at V came to 5 bases and at J to 1 base, leaving 4 bases not matched to a gene. CDR3 in amino acids: CASSDTGGSYEQYF. In nucleotides, the CDR3 is TGTGCCAGCAGTGACACAGGGGGGTCCTACGAGCAGTACTTC.

This chain links TRBV4-3 with TRBJ1-4; D is ambiguous. Germline V gene data show CDR1 as LGHNA and CDR2 as YSLEER. Trimming removed 0 bases from V and 4 bases from J, with 12 bases in between. The CDR3 contains 16 residues. CDR3 residues: CASSQDLGSGNEKLFF. The CDR3 DNA follows: TGCGCCAGCAGCCAAGATCTGGGGTCCGGTAATGAAAAACTGTTTTTT.

CDR3 residues: CASSTGGRTEAFF. CDR3 bases: TGTGCCAGTAGTACCGGGGGGCGCACTGAAGCTTTCTTT. The chain links TRBV19 to TRBJ1-1; perhaps TRBD1 as D (6 bases). This CDR3 comprises 13 residues. The V end was cut by 4 bases, the J end by 4 bases, with 10 bases between. Germline CDR1 reads LNHDA; CDR2 reads SQIVND (reference sequence).

V and J are TRBV6-6 and TRBJ1-5; 7 bases fit TRBD1. The V and J ends lost 4 bases and 5 bases, in that order; junction bases with no gene match: 8. CDR3 length equals 15 residues. The germline V gene encodes CDR1 MNHNY and CDR2 SVGAGI (reference sequence). The CDR3: CASSSQGEGDQPQHF. DNA for the CDR3: TGTGCCAGCAGTTCGCAGGGGGAGGGAGATCAGCCCCAGCATTTT.

The V and J genes are TRBV30 and TRBJ1-5; weak D call: TRBD1 (5 bases). The germline V gene encodes CDR1 GTSNPN and CDR2 SVGIG (reference sequence). The germline V and J ends were trimmed by 1 base and 10 bases, with 8 bases remaining between them. CDR3 length: 11 residues. The CDR3 region is CAWSAGGPQHF. In DNA form, the CDR3 reads TGTGCCTGGAGTGCTGGGGGACCCCAGCATTTT.

This rearrangement joins TRBV10-3 to TRBJ2-1; D possibly uses TRBD1 or TRBD2 (5 bases each). The CDR3 totals 14 residues. Germline V CDR1 and CDR2: ENHRY, SYGVKD. V was trimmed by 11 bases and J by 8 bases, leaving 22 bases between them. DNA of the CDR3: TGTGCCCTAAGTGGTGGGGGTGACGGCGATGAGCAGTTCTTC. Its protein product is CALSGGGDGDEQFF.

J is TRBJ1-1 and V is TRBV6-6; TRBD1 is a possible D gene (5 bases). The CDR3 is 15 amino acids. V lost 9 bases, J lost 5 bases, and 22 bases lay in between. The germline CDR1 and CDR2 sequences are MNHNY and SVGAGI (reference sequence). The CDR3 DNA sequence: TGTGCCAGACCTCCCTACTCGGGGGAGAATACTGAAGCTTTCTTT. This gives the protein CARPPYSGENTEAFF.

The V and J genes are TRBV7-9 and TRBJ2-2; D unclear. V was pared by 3 bases and J by 2 bases, with 10 bases between. This CDR3 spans 15 amino acids. Germline V lookup: CDR1 SEHNR, CDR2 FQNEAQ (reference sequence). In DNA, the CDR3 is TGTGCCAGCAGCTTCGAACAAATTAACACCGGGGAGCTGTTTTTT. Translated: CASSFEQINTGELFF.

The chain is built from TRBV4-1 and TRBJ2-2; 8 bases are a match to TRBD2. Germline CDR1 is MGHRA and CDR2 is YSYEKL. The V and J ends lost 0 bases and 7 bases, in that order; junction bases with no gene match: 10. The CDR3 consists of 17 residues. The CDR3 spells CASSQEFPGGPLGELFF. In nucleotides, the CDR3 is TGCGCCAGCAGCCAAGAATTTCCGGGAGGGCCCCTCGGGGAGCTGTTTTTT.

V and J are TRBV27 and TRBJ2-7; D is perhaps TRBD2 (6 bases). There are 14 residues in the CDR3. Germline-derived CDR1 and CDR2 are MNHEY and SMNVEV (reference sequence). Trimming took off 3 bases at V and 3 bases at J, with 12 bases between the two ends. DNA of the CDR3: TGTGCCAGCAGTTTCACCGGGACTCACTACGAGCAGTACTTC. Translated, it gives CASSFTGTHYEQYF.

V is TRBV5-5 and J is TRBJ2-1, with D maybe TRBD1 (5 bases). Germline V gene sequence: CDR1 SGHKS, CDR2 YYEKEE (reference sequence). Between the trimmed V and J ends, which lost 2 bases and 4 bases, there was a span of 7 bases. The CDR3 has 13 amino acids. CDR3: CASSLGDYNEQFF. CDR3 DNA: TGTGCCAGCAGCTTAGGGGATTACAATGAGCAGTTCTTC.

The chain combines TRBV10-3 with TRBJ1-5; 9 nucleotides line up with TRBD1. Germline CDR1 reads ENHRY; CDR2 reads SYGVKD. CDR3 size: 13 residues. J lost 5 bases, V lost 8 bases, and 4 bases had no gene match. The CDR3 sequence: CAIWRDRDQPQHF. The CDR3 DNA is TGTGCCATCTGGAGGGACAGGGATCAGCCCCAGCATTTT.

This clone has just a few counts. The V call is TRBV6-1, the J call TRBJ1-6, with D tentatively TRBD1 (5 bases). V lost 9 bases to trimming and J lost 8 bases, with 14 bases between them. CDR1 MNHNS and CDR2 SASEGT come from the germline V gene. The CDR3 runs to 13 residues. The CDR3 region has the DNA TGTGCCAGTAACAGGATCGGGGATTCACCCCTCCACTTT. Its translation: CASNRIGDSPLHF.